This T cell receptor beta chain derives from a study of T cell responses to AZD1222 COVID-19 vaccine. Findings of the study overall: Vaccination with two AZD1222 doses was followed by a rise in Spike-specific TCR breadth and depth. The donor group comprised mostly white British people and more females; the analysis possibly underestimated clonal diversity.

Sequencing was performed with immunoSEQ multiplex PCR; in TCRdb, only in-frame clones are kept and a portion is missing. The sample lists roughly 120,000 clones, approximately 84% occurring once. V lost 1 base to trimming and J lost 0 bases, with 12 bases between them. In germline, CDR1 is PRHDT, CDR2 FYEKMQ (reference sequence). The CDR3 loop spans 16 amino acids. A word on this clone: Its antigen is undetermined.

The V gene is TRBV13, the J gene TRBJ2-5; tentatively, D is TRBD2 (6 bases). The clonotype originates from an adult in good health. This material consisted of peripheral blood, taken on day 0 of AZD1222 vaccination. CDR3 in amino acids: CASSLAVAAYQETQYF. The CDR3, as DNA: TGTGCCAGCAGCTTAGCCGTAGCGGCTTACCAAGAGACCCAGTACTTC.